Listed here are 17 T cell receptor beta chains from one sample, sequenced in a study of response to subunit inactivated influenza vaccine. Each CDR3 protein is one row after TCRdb ran MiXCR on the RT-PCR reads. The sample lists some 850,000 distinct CDR3 sequences, around 18% seen once, with approximately 10% in the top ten. This material consisted of PBMCs from blood, taken less than 6 days after vaccination. The source is a man aged 50-59 years who received an inactivated influenza vaccine.

J is TRBJ2-1 and V is TRBV24-1; D possibly corresponds to TRBD1 (6 bases). This CDR3 has 16 residues. The germline gives CDR1 KGHDR, CDR2 SFDVKD. Trimming removed 1 base from V and 8 bases from J, with 17 bases in between. For the CDR3, the DNA is TGTGCCACCAGTGATTTCCGGACAGATATCGCTGATGAGCAGTTCTTC. Its translation is CATSDFRTDIADEQFF.

The genes are TRBV27 and TRBJ1-6; no clear D. The CDR3 is 12 residues long. V dropped 8 bases and J dropped 5 bases, with 7 bases sitting between them. Germline CDR1 and CDR2: MNHEY and SMNVEV (reference sequence). The CDR3 nucleotides are TGTGCCAGCGGTCCCCATAATTCACCCCTCCACTTT. This sequence encodes CASGPHNSPLHF.

The gene calls are TRBV12-3 or TRBV12-4 and TRBJ1-6, with D perhaps matching TRBD1 (6 bases). The CDR3 contains 14 residues. The CDR3 loop reads CASSGGRGNSPLHF. In nucleotides, the CDR3 is TGTGCTTCTTCTGGGGGGCGCGGTAATTCACCCCTCCACTTT.

This chain connects TRBV2 to TRBJ1-1; 10 bases are a match to TRBD1. The ends lost 6 bases at V and 9 bases at J; junction bases unmatched: 7. CDR1 is SNHLY, CDR2 FYNNEI, per germline. There are 13 residues in the CDR3. CDR3 in amino acids: CASSGRQGAKAFF. CDR3 bases: TGTGCCAGCAGCGGGAGACAGGGGGCGAAAGCTTTCTTT.

The chain recombines TRBV12-5 with TRBJ2-5; the match to TRBD2 covers 8 bases. V was clipped by 6 bases and J by 5 bases; unmatched bases: 5. Per germline, CDR1 LGHNT and CDR2 FRNRAP. The CDR3 loop spans 13 amino acids. This CDR3 is CASGLGTSETQYF. For the CDR3, the DNA is TGTGCTAGTGGGCTCGGGACTAGTGAGACCCAGTACTTC.

This clonotype was seen only a few times. The chain uses TRBV5-5 and TRBJ1-1, with a weak D call TRBD1 (5 bases). The germline gives CDR1 SGHKS, CDR2 YYEKEE (reference sequence). The CDR3 covers 13 residues. V shed 2 bases and J shed 5 bases, with 10 bases lying between them. The CDR3 sequence: CASSLMTATEAFF. The CDR3 nucleotides are TGTGCCAGCAGCTTAATGACAGCAACTGAAGCTTTCTTT. The full variable domain, its missing parts supplied by reference TRBV5-5 and TRBJ1-1, is DAGVTQSPTHLIKTRGQQVTLRCSPISGHKSVSWYQQVLGQGPQFIFQYYEKEERGRGNFPDRFSARQFPNYSSELNVNALLLGDSALYLCASSLMTATEAFFGQGTRLTVV.

This clonotype was counted between two and nine times. The rearrangement links TRBV6-5 to TRBJ1-6; D is unclear. The CDR3 totals 15 residues. The V gene's germline CDR1 is MNHEY and CDR2 SVGAGI. V lost 2 bases, J lost 1 base, and 6 bases lay in between. The CDR3 DNA is TGTGCCAGCAGTTACAAGGGTTCCTATAATTCACCCCTCCACTTT. Protein product: CASSYKGSYNSPLHF.

This clonotype showed up just a few times. This chain uses TRBV6-1 with TRBJ1-5; perhaps TRBD1 as D (5 bases). Trimming took 7 bases from V and 5 from J, leaving 18 bases between them. There are 15 residues in the CDR3. Germline V gives CDR1 MNHNS, CDR2 SASEGT. The CDR3, as DNA: TGTGCCAGCACCACGGAAGGGACGGTGCATCAGCCCCAGCATTTT. It is translated as CASTTEGTVHQPQHF.

The chain carries TRBV20-1 and TRBJ1-5; 9 nucleotides align to TRBD1. After removal of 6 bases from V and 5 bases from J, the junction contained 8 bases not matched to a gene. The germline V gene has CDR1 DFQATT and CDR2 SNEGSKA (reference sequence). The CDR3 has 14 residues. CDR3 residues: CSANTGGLDQPQHF. The CDR3 DNA reads TGCAGTGCCAATACAGGGGGCCTGGATCAGCCCCAGCATTTT.

This clonotype was seen more than once but under ten times. J is TRBJ2-7 and V is TRBV10-3; 11 nucleotides align to TRBD1. With V trimmed by 0 bases and J by 2 bases, 0 bases remained unmatched. Germline CDR1 ENHRY, CDR2 SYGVKD. The CDR3 runs to 15 residues. The CDR3, as DNA: TGTGCCATCAGTGAGTCGGGACAGGGGGCCTACGAGCAGTACTTC. Amino acids: CAISESGQGAYEQYF.

This clonotype was picked up a small number of times. The gene calls are TRBV10-3 and TRBJ2-7, with 7 bases fitting TRBD1. V trimming: 2 bases; J trimming: 2 bases; junction bases outside the gene matches: 6. CDR1 is ENHRY and CDR2 is SYGVKD in the germline V gene. The CDR3 loop spans 15 amino acids. CDR3 sequence reads: CAISERGQGAYEQYF. CDR3 sequence (DNA): TGTGCCATCAGTGAGCGCGGGCAGGGGGCCTACGAGCAGTACTTC.

The rearrangement links TRBV6-5 to TRBJ2-3, with 7 bases fitting TRBD2. J gave up 4 bases and V 0 bases, and 13 bases lay outside the gene matches. The CDR3 spans 18 residues. Germline CDR1 reads MNHEY; CDR2 reads SVGAGI. This chain's CDR3 is CASSYSFASGWAADTQYF. CDR3 bases: TGTGCCAGCAGTTACTCTTTTGCTAGCGGATGGGCAGCAGATACGCAGTATTTT.

CDR3 sequence (DNA): TGTGCCAGCAGCGTTAGAAGCGGGGGAACCACAGATACGCAGTATTTT. This codes for CASSVRSGGTTDTQYF. The genes are TRBV9 and TRBJ2-3; TRBD2 matches 8 bases. The V gene's germline CDR1 is SGDLS and CDR2 YYNGEE. The CDR3 consists of 16 residues. Trimming took 2 bases from V and 2 from J; bases not matched to a gene: 7.

This clonotype was recorded many times. V gene TRBV28 combines with J gene TRBJ1-2, with D possibly TRBD1 on 6 matching bases. Looked up from germline, CDR1 is MDHEN and CDR2 is SYDVKM. Trimming shortened V by 5 bases and J by 8 bases, and 27 bases separated the two germline ends. CDR3 length: 17 amino acids. CDR3 amino acids: CASSPTGARTVGWGYTF. DNA for the CDR3: TGTGCCAGCAGTCCGACGGGGGCGCGAACGGTGGGATGGGGCTACACCTTC.

The rearrangement links TRBV6-2 or TRBV6-3 to TRBJ2-7; 15 bases align to TRBD2. V was pared by 8 bases and J by 7 bases, with 9 bases of the junction left unmatched. Germline V gene lookup returns CDR1 MNHEY and CDR2 SVGEGT. This CDR3 spans 15 amino acids. The CDR3 DNA reads as TGTGCCAGCGCACGGACTAGCGGGGGGGCGTCTGAGCAGTACTTC. Its protein is CASARTSGGASEQYF.

The chain has TRBV7-9 and TRBJ1-2, with 7 bases identical to TRBD1. V gave up 4 bases and J gave up 7 bases; unmatched junction bases: 9. CDR1 is SEHNR and CDR2 is FQNEAQ in the germline V gene (reference sequence). This CDR3 has 14 amino acids. CDR3 DNA: TGTGCCAGCAGCTCGACAGGGTTTGCTTTTGGCTACACCTTC. Encoded protein: CASSSTGFAFGYTF.

The chain couples TRBV4-1 to TRBJ2-4; no definite D call. Germline CDR1 MGHRA, CDR2 YSYEKL. The V gene lost 5 bases and the J gene lost 0 bases, with 8 bases spanning the gap. This CDR3 has 14 residues. CDR3 nucleotide sequence: TGCGCCAGCAGCAATCCGGGAGCCAAAAACATTCAGTACTTC. Residues: CASSNPGAKNIQYF.